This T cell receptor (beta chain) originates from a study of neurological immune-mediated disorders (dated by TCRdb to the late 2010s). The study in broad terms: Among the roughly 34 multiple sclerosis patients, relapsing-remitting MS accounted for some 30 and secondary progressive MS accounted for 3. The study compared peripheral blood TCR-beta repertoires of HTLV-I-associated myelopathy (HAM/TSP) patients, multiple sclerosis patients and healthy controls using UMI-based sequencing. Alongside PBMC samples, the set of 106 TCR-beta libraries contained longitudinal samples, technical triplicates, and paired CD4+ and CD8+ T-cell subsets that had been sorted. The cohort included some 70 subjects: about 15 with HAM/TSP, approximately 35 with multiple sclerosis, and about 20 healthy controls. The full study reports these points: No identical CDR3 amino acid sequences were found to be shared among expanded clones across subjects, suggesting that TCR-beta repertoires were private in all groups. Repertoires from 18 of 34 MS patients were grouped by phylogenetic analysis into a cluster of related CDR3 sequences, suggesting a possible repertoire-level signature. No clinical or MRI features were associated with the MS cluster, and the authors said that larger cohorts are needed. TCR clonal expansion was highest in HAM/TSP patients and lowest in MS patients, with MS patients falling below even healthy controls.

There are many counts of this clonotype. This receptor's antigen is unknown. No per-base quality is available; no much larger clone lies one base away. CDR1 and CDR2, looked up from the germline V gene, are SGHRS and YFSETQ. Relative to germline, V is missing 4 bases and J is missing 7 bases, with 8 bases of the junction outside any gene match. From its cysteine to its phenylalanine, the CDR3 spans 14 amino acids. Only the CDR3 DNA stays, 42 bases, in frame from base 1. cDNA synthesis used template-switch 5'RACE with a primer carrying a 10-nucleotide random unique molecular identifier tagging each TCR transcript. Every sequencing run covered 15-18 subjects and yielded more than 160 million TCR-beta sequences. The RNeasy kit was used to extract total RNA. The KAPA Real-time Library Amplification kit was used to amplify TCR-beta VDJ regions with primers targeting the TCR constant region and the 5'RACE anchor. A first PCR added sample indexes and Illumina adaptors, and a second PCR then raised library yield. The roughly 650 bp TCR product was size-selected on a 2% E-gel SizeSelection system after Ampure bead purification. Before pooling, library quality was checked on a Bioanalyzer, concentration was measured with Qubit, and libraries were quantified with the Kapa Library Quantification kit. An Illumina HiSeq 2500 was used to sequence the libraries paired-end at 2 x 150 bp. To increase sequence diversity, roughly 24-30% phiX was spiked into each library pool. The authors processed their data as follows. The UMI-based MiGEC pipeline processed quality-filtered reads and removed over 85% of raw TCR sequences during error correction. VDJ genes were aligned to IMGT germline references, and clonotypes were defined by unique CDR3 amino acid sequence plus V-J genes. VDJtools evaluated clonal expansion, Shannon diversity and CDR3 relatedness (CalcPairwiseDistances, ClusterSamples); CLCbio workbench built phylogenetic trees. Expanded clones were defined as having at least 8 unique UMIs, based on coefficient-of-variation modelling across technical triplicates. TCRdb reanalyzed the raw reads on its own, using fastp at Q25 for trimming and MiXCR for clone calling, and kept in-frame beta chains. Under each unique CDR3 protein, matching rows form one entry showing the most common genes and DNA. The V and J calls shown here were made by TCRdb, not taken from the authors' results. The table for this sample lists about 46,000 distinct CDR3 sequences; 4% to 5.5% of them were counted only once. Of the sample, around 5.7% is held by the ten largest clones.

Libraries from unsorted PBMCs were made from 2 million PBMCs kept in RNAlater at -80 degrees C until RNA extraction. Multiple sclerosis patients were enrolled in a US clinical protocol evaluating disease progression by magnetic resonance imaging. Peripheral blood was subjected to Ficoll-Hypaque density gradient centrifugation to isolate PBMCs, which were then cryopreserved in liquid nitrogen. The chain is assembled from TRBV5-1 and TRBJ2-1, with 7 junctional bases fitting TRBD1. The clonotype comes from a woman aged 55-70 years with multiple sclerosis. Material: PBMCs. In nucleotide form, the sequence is TGCGCCAGCAGCGTAACAGGGGAACGGAATGAGCAGTTCTTC. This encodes CASSVTGERNEQFF.